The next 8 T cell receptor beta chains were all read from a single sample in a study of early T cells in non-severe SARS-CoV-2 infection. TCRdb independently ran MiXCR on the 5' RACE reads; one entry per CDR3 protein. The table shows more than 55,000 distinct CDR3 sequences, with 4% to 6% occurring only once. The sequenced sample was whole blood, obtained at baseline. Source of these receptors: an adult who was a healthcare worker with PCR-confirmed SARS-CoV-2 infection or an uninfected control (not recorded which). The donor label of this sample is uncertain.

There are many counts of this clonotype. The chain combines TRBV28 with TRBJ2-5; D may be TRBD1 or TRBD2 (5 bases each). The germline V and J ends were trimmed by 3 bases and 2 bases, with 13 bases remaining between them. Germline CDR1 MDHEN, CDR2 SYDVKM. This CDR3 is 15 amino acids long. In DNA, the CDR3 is TGTGCCAGCAGTTTGTGGCAGGGAGTTCAAGAGACCCAGTACTTC. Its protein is CASSLWQGVQETQYF.

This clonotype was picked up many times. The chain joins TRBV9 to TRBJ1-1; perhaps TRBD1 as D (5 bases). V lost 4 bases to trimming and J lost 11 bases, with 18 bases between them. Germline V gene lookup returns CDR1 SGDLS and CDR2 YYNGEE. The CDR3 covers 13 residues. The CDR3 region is CASSPSGEGTAFF. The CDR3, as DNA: TGTGCCAGCAGCCCAAGTGGGGAGGGGACGGCTTTCTTT.

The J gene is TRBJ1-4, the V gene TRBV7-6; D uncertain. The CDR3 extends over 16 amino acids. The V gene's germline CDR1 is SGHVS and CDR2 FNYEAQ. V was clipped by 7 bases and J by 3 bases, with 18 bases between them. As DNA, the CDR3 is TGTGCCAGCACCCCGCTAGCCAGTGGATCTAATGAAAAACTGTTTTTT. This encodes CASTPLASGSNEKLFF.

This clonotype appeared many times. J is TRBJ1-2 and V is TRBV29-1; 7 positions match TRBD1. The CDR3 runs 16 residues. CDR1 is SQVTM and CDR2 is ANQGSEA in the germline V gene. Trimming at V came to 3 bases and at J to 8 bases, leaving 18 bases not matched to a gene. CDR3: CSVDKQGYLQGYGYTF. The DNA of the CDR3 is TGCAGCGTTGATAAACAGGGGTACCTCCAGGGATACGGCTACACCTTC.

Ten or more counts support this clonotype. The CDR3 protein is CASSPIGTADSGANVLTF. DNA for the CDR3: TGTGCCAGCAGCCCGATCGGGACTGCCGACTCTGGGGCCAACGTCCTGACTTTC. V usage is TRBV4-2 and J usage is TRBJ2-6; tentatively, D is TRBD2 (6 bases). With 4 bases removed from V and 0 bases from J, the gap between germline ends came to 16 bases. CDR1 and CDR2 (germline): LGHNA, YNFKEQ. This CDR3 comprises 18 residues.

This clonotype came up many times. The CDR3 here is CASSLAQVLDQPQHF. The CDR3 region has the DNA TGTGCCAGCAGCTTGGCCCAGGTCCTGGATCAGCCCCAGCATTTT. This sequence joins TRBV5-6 and TRBJ1-5, with D uncertain. Trimming removed 0 bases from V and 5 bases from J, with 12 bases in between. The V gene's germline CDR1 is SGHDT and CDR2 YYEEEE. The CDR3 length is 15 residues.

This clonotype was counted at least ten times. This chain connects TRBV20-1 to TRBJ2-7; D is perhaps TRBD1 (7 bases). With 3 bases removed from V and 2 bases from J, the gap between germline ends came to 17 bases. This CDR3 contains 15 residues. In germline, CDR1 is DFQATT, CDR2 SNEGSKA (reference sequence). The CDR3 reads CSARVLTGRTYEQYF. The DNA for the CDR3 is TGCAGTGCTAGGGTTTTGACAGGGAGGACCTACGAGCAGTACTTC.

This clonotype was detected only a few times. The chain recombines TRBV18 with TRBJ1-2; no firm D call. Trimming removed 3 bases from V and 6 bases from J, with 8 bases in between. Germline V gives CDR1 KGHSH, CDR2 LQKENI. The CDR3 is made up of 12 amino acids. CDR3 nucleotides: TGTGCCAGCTCACCTTCCGGGGATGGCTACACCTTC. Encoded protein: CASSPSGDGYTF.